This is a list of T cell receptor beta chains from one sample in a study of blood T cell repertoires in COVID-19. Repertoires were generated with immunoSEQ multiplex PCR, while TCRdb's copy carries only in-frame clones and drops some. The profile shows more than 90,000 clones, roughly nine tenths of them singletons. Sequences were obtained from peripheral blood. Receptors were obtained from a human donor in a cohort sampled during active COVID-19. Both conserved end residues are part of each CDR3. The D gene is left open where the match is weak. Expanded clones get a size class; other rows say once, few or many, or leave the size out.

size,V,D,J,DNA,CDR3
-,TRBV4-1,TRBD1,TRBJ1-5,TGCGCCAGCAGCCAAGAAAACAGGGGGTCGGGAAGTCAGCCCCAGCATTTT,CASSQENRGSGSQPQHF
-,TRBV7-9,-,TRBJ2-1,TGTGCCAGCAGCGCGGGCAGCTCCTACAATGAGCAGTTCTTC,CASSAGSSYNEQFF
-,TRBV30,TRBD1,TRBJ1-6,TGTGCCTGGACCCGATCGACAGGGTTGTATGGTAATTCACCCCTCCACTTT,CAWTRSTGLYGNSPLHF
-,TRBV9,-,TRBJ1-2,TGTGCCAGCAGCCCGGACATGGGCAACTATGGCTACACCTTC,CASSPDMGNYGYTF
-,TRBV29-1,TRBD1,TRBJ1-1,TGCAGCGGGGGACAGCTTGACACTGAAGCTTTCTTT,CSGGQLDTEAFF
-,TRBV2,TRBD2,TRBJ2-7,TGTGCCAGCAGTGGCCAGCGGGACGTCTACGAGCAGTACTTC,CASSGQRDVYEQYF
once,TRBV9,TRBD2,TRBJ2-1,TGTGCCAGCAGCGTAGCTCAGATAGCGGGAGTTAATGAGCAGTTCTTC,CASSVAQIAGVNEQFF
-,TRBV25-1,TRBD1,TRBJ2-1,TGTGCCAGCAGAACTGGACAGGGGTTCAATGAGCAGTTCTTC,CASRTGQGFNEQFF
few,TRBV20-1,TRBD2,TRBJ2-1,TGCAGTGCTAGTGCGGGAGGATCCTCCTACAATGAGCAGTTCTTC,CSASAGGSSYNEQFF
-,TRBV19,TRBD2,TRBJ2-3,TGTGCCAGTAGTATGGGACTAGCGAACACAGATACGCAGTATTTT,CASSMGLANTDTQYF
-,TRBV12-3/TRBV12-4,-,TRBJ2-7,TGTGCCAGCAGTCCGGGATTTTTTTACGAGCAGTACTTC,CASSPGFFYEQYF
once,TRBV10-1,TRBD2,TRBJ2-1,TGCGCCAGTGCCCCAGCGGGGGGACCCGGGAATGAGCAGTTCTTC,CASAPAGGPGNEQFF
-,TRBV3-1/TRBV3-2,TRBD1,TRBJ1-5,TGTGCCAGCAGCCAAGGGGACAGTAGCAATCAGCCCCAGCATTTT,CASSQGDSSNQPQHF
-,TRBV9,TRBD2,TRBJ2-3,TGTGCCAGCAGCGTAAGCCCGAGGGGACTAGCGGGGACAGATACGCAGTATTTT,CASSVSPRGLAGTDTQYF
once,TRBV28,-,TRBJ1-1,TGTGCCAGCAGGCGACAACATAACACTGAAGCTTTCTTT,CASRRQHNTEAFF
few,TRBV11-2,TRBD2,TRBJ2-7,TGTGCCAGCAGCTTAGAGCGGGGGGCATACGAGCAGTACTTC,CASSLERGAYEQYF
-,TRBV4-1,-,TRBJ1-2,TGCGCCAGCAGCCAAGTAAATTTAAGAGACAATCGAGGCTACACCTTC,CASSQVNLRDNRGYTF
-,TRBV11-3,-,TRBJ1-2,TGTGCCAGCAGCCTCGGGACACTTAACTATGGCTACACCTTC,CASSLGTLNYGYTF
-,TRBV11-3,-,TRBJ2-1,TGTGCCAGCAGCTTAGACCGGGCTACCCCGGGGGATGAGCAGTTCTTC,CASSLDRATPGDEQFF
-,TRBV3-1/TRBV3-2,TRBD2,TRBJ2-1,TGTGCCAGCAGCCAAGGGGCTGTGCGGGAGTTTGGGTTCTTC,CASSQGAVREFGFF
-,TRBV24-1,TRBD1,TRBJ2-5,TGTGCCACCAGTGATACCGGACAGGGGGCCGGGGAGACCCAGTACTTC,CATSDTGQGAGETQYF
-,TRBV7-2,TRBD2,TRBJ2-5,TGTGCCAGCAGCTTGGGTCTAGCGGGAGGGCCTGAGACCCAGTACTTC,CASSLGLAGGPETQYF
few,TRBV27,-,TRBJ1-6,TGTGCCAGCAGTTTTTACCAACCACTTAGCTCCTATAATTCACCCCTCCACTTT,CASSFYQPLSSYNSPLHF
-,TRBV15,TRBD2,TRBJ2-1,TGTGCCACCAGCAGAATTCGACCGGGACTAGTAGGGGGTGAGCAGTTCTTC,CATSRIRPGLVGGEQFF
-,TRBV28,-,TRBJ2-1,TGTGCCAGCAGTTTATCGGTAGGGGGAACTGACAATGAGCAGTTCTTC,CASSLSVGGTDNEQFF
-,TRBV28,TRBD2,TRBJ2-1,TGTGCCAGCAGTTCTAGCGGGAGTTTGCCGTCCTACAATGAGCAGTTCTTC,CASSSSGSLPSYNEQFF
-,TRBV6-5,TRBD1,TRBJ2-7,TGTGCCAGCAATCGACAGGGCTACGAGCAGTACTTC,CASNRQGYEQYF
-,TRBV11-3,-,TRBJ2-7,TGTGCCAGCAGCTTTCGGGGTGAGGCCTACGAGCAGTACTTC,CASSFRGEAYEQYF